This T cell receptor beta chain comes out of a study of cytomegalovirus exposure and HLA in healthy donors. The CDR3 is made up of 14 amino acids. Trimming at V came to 5 bases and at J to 5 bases, leaving 5 bases not matched to a gene. The germline CDR1 and CDR2 sequences are SGHTA and FQGNSA. A remark on this clone: Antigen unknown.

Primers: 60 Vbeta forward and 13 Jbeta reverse. Only in-frame clones appear in the TCRdb table, and some are missing; sequencing was by immunoSEQ multiplex PCR. This table holds over 150,000 clones, 60% to 80% found once. Study results and limitations: Using a false discovery rate of 0.05, a later analysis showed that 16,951 TCR beta sequences were associated with HLA alleles. In terms of immune exposure information, only CMV serostatus was available. Earlier analysis found most TCR beta V segments productive about 90% or about 30% of the time.

The chain is built from TRBV7-2 and TRBJ2-5, with 10 bases identical to TRBD1. This clonotype was obtained from a woman in her thirties in good health and CMV-seronegative. The sample comprised PBMCs. CDR3 nucleotide sequence: TGTGCCAGCAGCGTGGGACAGGGGACGGAGACCCAGTACTTC. Translation gives CASSVGQGTETQYF.